This T cell receptor beta chain was profiled in a study of blood T cell repertoires in COVID-19. Study background: Donors in the United States, Italy and Spain gave samples during acute or convalescent COVID-19. PBMCs, B-cell-depleted T cells, or T cells were the source of the cDNA or gDNA that made up the material.

V was trimmed by 0 bases and J by 8 bases, leaving 11 bases between them. CDR1 is SGDLS, CDR2 YYNGEE, per germline. The CDR3 spans 13 residues. Per the original data handling: For nucleated cells, counts were estimated from reference gene primer amplification. The protocol was immunoSEQ multiplex PCR, while the TCRdb copy is restricted to in-frame clones and leaves out a portion. V, J and clone size are taken as reported in that table, and D and trimming were inferred from the DNA itself. The table lists 140,000 or so clones, around 84% of them singletons. Seattle patient enrollment occurred during active infection, with longitudinal follow-up thereafter.

The receptor's source is a man aged 25-40 years with COVID-19, enrolled during active disease. The sequenced sample consisted of peripheral blood. The rearrangement uses TRBV9 and TRBJ1-2, with D perhaps TRBD1 (5 bases). CDR3 DNA: TGTGCCAGCAGCGTAGCGCAGGGTCAGGGCTACACCTTC. It codes for CASSVAQGQGYTF.